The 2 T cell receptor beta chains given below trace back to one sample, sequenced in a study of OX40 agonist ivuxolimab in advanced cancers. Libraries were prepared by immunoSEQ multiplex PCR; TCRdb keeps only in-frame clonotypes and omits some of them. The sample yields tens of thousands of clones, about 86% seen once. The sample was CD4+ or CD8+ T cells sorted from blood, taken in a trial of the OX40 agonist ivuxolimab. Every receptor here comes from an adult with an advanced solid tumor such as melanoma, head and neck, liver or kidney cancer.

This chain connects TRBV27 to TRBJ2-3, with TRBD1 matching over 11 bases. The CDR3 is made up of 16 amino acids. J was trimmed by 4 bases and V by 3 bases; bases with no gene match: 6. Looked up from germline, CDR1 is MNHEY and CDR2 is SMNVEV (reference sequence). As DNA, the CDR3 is TGTGCCAGCAGTTTCGGGACAGGGGGAATAGCAGATACGCAGTATTTT. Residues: CASSFGTGGIADTQYF.

CDR3 DNA sequence: TGTGCCAGCAGACCCGGACAGGTCCTGTGGGAGACCCAGTACTTC. Protein: CASRPGQVLWETQYF. This chain joins TRBV6-1 and TRBJ2-5, with TRBD1 matching 7 bases. The CDR3 has 15 amino acids. CDR1 and CDR2 from the germline V gene are MNHNS and SASEGT. J was trimmed by 5 bases and V by 6 bases; bases with no gene match: 12.